What follows describes a single TCR beta chain. This clone's antigen is unknown. Per-base quality was not reported, and no clone a single base away is much larger than it. The immunoSEQ assay, a bias-controlled multiplex PCR with V- and J-specific primers, was used to amplify TCR beta CDR3 regions from genomic DNA. In a second PCR step, a proprietary barcode and Illumina adapter sequences were attached to the CDR3 amplicons. An Illumina MiSeq instrument was used to sequence the CDR3 libraries. Under the source paper's analysis protocol: Export and quality control were handled in immunoSEQ Analyzer 3.0, while downstream analyses relied on R Bioconductor and Immunarch. Only productive rearrangements in the normalized downsampled data set were used to calculate repertoire metrics. In the normalized cohort, a clonotype counted as pathologically expanded if the clonotype was larger than 5 templates. Repertoire diversity was measured with the Inverse Simpson Index. To capture all clonotypes, CMV-specificity analyses were performed on the non-normalized data set. In its TCRdb copy, this immuneACCESS table keeps in-frame sequences only and misses some clones. Where compared with another copy, unresolved V genes explain less than half of these, and the others have no known cause. V and J calls and clone size are those listed in that table; D and trimming were worked out from the DNA. For this sample the table gives some 40,000 clones, of which about 85% were detected only once. The leading ten clones occupy less than 3% of the sample.

CDR1 and CDR2, looked up from the germline V gene, are WSHSY and SAAADI. V is cut by 3 bases and J by 7 bases, and the space between the germline ends is 4 bases. The CDR3 spans 11 residues, from the cysteine through the phenylalanine. The sequence is cut down to CDR3 DNA, 33 bases in frame from base 1. The time point label of this sample denotes: recipient sample about 28 days before transplant, after cytoreduction. Blood from recipients was drawn roughly 28 days before transplant, then again at days 30, 100 and 180 after transplant. Nuclei Lysis Solution was used to extract genomic DNA from fresh or cryopreserved unfractionated peripheral blood mononuclear cells. This specimen belongs to a study of T cell clonotyping in hematopoietic cell transplantation (dated by TCRdb to 2020 to 2023). With regard to the full study: Pretransplant samples from recipients were collected after cytoreduction. Recruitment of patients ran from 2015 to early 2017, and follow-up continued until late 2020 or until death. The study collected 130 or so blood samples from some 35 consecutive transplant recipients and their related donors.

Broader findings and caveats from the paper: After transplant, TCR diversity in recipients dropped, and pathologically expanded clonotypes climbed progressively between day 30 and day 180. Broader posttransplant TCR repertoire diversity was predicted by donor and pretransplant recipient Inverse Simpson Index values. Overlap with donor repertoires was found for only a small fraction of recipient repertoires, with over 95% found to appear de novo at the given depth. The sample size was limited, and because cells were not sorted, the contributions of CD4 and CD8 repertoires could not be separated.

The chain was built from TRBV10-2 and TRBJ2-1; the D gene cannot be resolved reliably. The clonotype comes from a man in his sixties with acute myeloid leukemia. Some clones in this sample may be carry-over from other donors' samples. This sample comprised peripheral blood mononuclear cells, obtained before stem cell transplant. The CDR3 here reads CASSDNNEQFF. The sequenced DNA is TGCGCCAGCAGTGATAATAATGAGCAGTTCTTC.